Listed below are T cell receptor beta chains from one sample, sequenced in a study of cytomegalovirus exposure and HLA in healthy donors. Method: immunoSEQ multiplex PCR; TCRdb's copy keeps in-frame clones and lacks some. The data hold about 140,000 clones, with 75% to 90% observed a single time. Sequenced sample: PBMCs. The receptors derive from a man between 35 and 55 years old in good health and CMV-seronegative. Each CDR3 is given with its conserved first and last residue. The D gene is left open where the match is weak. Clone size is stated in some rows and not others, as once, few, many or a class when expanded.

d_call | clone_size | j_call | v_call | cdr3_nt | cdr3_aa
TRBD1 | few | TRBJ2-1 | TRBV7-3 | TGTGCCAGCAGCCCACGGACAGGGGGCACCAATGAGCAGTTCTTC | CASSPRTGGTNEQFF
. | . | TRBJ2-5 | TRBV5-1 | TGCGCCAGCAGCTTGGCCGGAGGGGGCGAGACCCAGTACTTC | CASSLAGGGETQYF
. | . | TRBJ1-1 | TRBV28 | TGTGCCAGCAGTGTCGTCGCGACAACTGAAGCTTTCTTT | CASSVVATTEAFF
TRBD1 | . | TRBJ2-7 | TRBV25-1 | TGTGCCAGCCGCGGGACAGGGGCCAACGAGCAGCACTTC | CASRGTGANEQHF
TRBD1 | . | TRBJ1-5 | TRBV5-8 | TGTGCCAGCAGCTTGAAGGACAGGGGGCTCTCAGATGGTAATCAGCCCCAGCATTTT | CASSLKDRGLSDGNQPQHF
. | . | TRBJ2-5 | TRBV19 | TGTGCCAGTAGTATAGGGACACCCCAAGAGACCCAGTACTTC | CASSIGTPQETQYF
TRBD1 | few | TRBJ2-7 | TRBV7-9 | TGTGCCAGCAGCCCGAGGGGGCCAGACGAGCAGTACTTC | CASSPRGPDEQYF
TRBD2 | . | TRBJ2-2 | TRBV6-1 | TGTGCCAGCAGTGTTGATCTAGCGGGGGGGGCCGGGGAGCTGTTTTTT | CASSVDLAGGAGELFF
TRBD1 | once | TRBJ2-5 | TRBV2 | TGTGCCAGCAGTACCGGGACAGGGGGCCGGAGGGTAGAGACCCAGTACTTC | CASSTGTGGRRVETQYF
. | once | TRBJ1-6 | TRBV19 | TGTGCCAGTAGCGGACAGCTTGGGAATAATTCACCCCTCCACTTT | CASSGQLGNNSPLHF
. | . | TRBJ1-1 | TRBV28 | TGTGCCAGCAGTCCCCGAAACTTACTCATGAACACTGAAGCTTTCTTT | CASSPRNLLMNTEAFF
. | . | TRBJ2-7 | TRBV18 | TGTGCCAGCTCACGTGAGTACGAGCAGTACTTC | CASSREYEQYF
TRBD2 | . | TRBJ2-1 | TRBV5-1 | TGCGCCAGCAGATCCGGACTAGCGCTTGATGGTGAGCAGTTCTTC | CASRSGLALDGEQFF
. | . | TRBJ1-2 | TRBV6-5 | TGTGCCAGCAGTTACGCCCCCGGGACTCGGGATGGCTACACCTTC | CASSYAPGTRDGYTF
. | once | TRBJ2-5 | TRBV6-1 | TGTGCCAGCAGCCCCCGAGAGACCCAGTACTTC | CASSPRETQYF
. | . | TRBJ2-7 | TRBV27 | TGTGCCAGCAGTCCATCCCGACAGTCGTCCGAGCAGTACTTC | CASSPSRQSSEQYF
. | once | TRBJ1-1 | TRBV20-1 | TGCAGTGCTTTCGGACAGCCTGAAGCTTTCTTT | CSAFGQPEAFF
TRBD1 | . | TRBJ2-7 | TRBV7-2 | TGTGCCAGCGGACAGGGAGCAAACTACGAGCAGTACTTC | CASGQGANYEQYF
TRBD2 | . | TRBJ2-3 | TRBV19 | TGTGCCAGTAGTATCCCACCTAAACGGGGGGGGGCAGATACGCAGTATTTT | CASSIPPKRGGADTQYF
TRBD2 | . | TRBJ2-1 | TRBV6-4 | TGTGCCAGCAGTTTAGCGGGGGGGCAATACAATGAGCAGTTCTTC | CASSLAGGQYNEQFF
TRBD1 | . | TRBJ1-5 | TRBV30 | TGTGCCTATCGCGCCGGGACAGCCATTAATCAGCCCCAGCATTTT | CAYRAGTAINQPQHF
TRBD2 | . | TRBJ2-7 | TRBV5-1 | TGCGCCAGCAGCCTAGCGGGGGACGCTGCTTACGAGCAGTACTTC | CASSLAGDAAYEQYF
TRBD1 | once | TRBJ2-6 | TRBV7-3 | TGTGCCAGCAGCCTCGGGACAGGGGCCTCCGCTGGGGCCAACGTCCTGACTTTC | CASSLGTGASAGANVLTF
. | many | TRBJ2-3 | TRBV5-5 | TGTGCCAGCAGCCCTCCGCGGCAGCTCACCCCGTATTTT | CASSPPRQLTPYF
. | . | TRBJ1-2 | TRBV14 | TGTGCCAGCAGCCAAGCCCCAGGCTATGGCTACACCTTC | CASSQAPGYGYTF
. | . | TRBJ2-1 | TRBV6-1 | TGTGCCAGCAGCAGCCGGGACATCTCCTACAATGAGCAGTTCTTC | CASSSRDISYNEQFF
. | once | TRBJ1-1 | TRBV14 | TGTGCCAGCAGCCAAGTAATAGGGGCGGTAGCTTTCTTT | CASSQVIGAVAFF
. | . | TRBJ2-3 | TRBV7-8 | TGTGCCAGCAGCTTTATCCAGGGTATCGCAGATACGCAGTATTTT | CASSFIQGIADTQYF
TRBD1 | . | TRBJ1-4 | TRBV25-1 | TGTGCCAGCAGTGAATTCGGGACAGGGGCAACTAATGAAAAACTGTTTTTT | CASSEFGTGATNEKLFF
. | once | TRBJ1-4 | TRBV5-1 | TGCGCCAGCAGATTCACCGCCGGGACTAATGAAAAACTGTTTTTT | CASRFTAGTNEKLFF
TRBD1 | . | TRBJ1-5 | TRBV7-2 | TGTGCCAGCAGCTCCCGAGGGGGCGTGAGCAATCAGCCCCAGCATTTT | CASSSRGGVSNQPQHF
TRBD1 | . | TRBJ2-7 | TRBV10-1 | TGCGCCAGCACCCGGGACAGGGCTTCCCACGAGCAGTACTTC | CASTRDRASHEQYF
TRBD1 | few | TRBJ1-5 | TRBV2 | TGTGCCAGCAAGCAGGACAGGGGGGGCAATCAGCCCCAGCATTTT | CASKQDRGGNQPQHF
. | . | TRBJ1-4 | TRBV28 | TGTGCCAGCAGCCAAGGGGGTGAAAAACTGTTTTTT | CASSQGGEKLFF
. | . | TRBJ1-4 | TRBV6-5 | TGTGCCAGCAGTTACACGCCAGGGGTTGAAAAACTGTTTTTT | CASSYTPGVEKLFF
TRBD1 | . | TRBJ2-7 | TRBV5-1 | TGCGCCAGCAGCTCTCCCGGGACAGGGGGCGCCGGCGAGCAGTACTTC | CASSSPGTGGAGEQYF
TRBD1 | . | TRBJ1-2 | TRBV27 | TGTGCCAGCAGTATGACAGGGGCTAACTATGGCTACACCTTC | CASSMTGANYGYTF
. | . | TRBJ2-2 | TRBV5-1 | TGCGCCAGCAGCCCCCTGACTAGAAAACAGACCGGGGAGCTGTTTTTT | CASSPLTRKQTGELFF
. | once | TRBJ2-1 | TRBV7-9 | TGTGCCAGCAGCTTGGGGGGTGAGCAGTTCTTC | CASSLGGEQFF
TRBD2 | . | TRBJ2-7 | TRBV29-1 | TGCAGCGTTGAAAGGCTAGCGGGTTACGAGCAGTACTTC | CSVERLAGYEQYF
TRBD1 | . | TRBJ2-7 | TRBV5-5 | TGTGCCAGCAGTTTTCCGGGACAGGGATCCTACGAGCAGTACTTC | CASSFPGQGSYEQYF
TRBD1 | few | TRBJ1-1 | TRBV6-5 | TGTGCCAGCAGGGGGACAGTCAACACTGAAGCTTTCTTT | CASRGTVNTEAFF
TRBD1 | . | TRBJ2-2 | TRBV19 | TGTGCCAGTGGACAGGGGGTTAGTAGTACCGGGGAGCTGTTTTTT | CASGQGVSSTGELFF
TRBD1 | . | TRBJ1-2 | TRBV5-1 | TGCGCCAGCAGCTCCGGGACAGCCTATGGCTACACCTTC | CASSSGTAYGYTF
. | . | TRBJ2-7 | TRBV7-6 | TGTGCCAGCAGCTTAGGGCCCGTATACGAGCAGTACTTC | CASSLGPVYEQYF
. | . | TRBJ1-2 | TRBV6-5 | TGTGCCAGCAGTCATTTGACAGAGTATGGCTACACCTTC | CASSHLTEYGYTF
. | . | TRBJ1-2 | TRBV28 | TGTGCCAGCAGTTTAGGAGGAGCGAACTATGGCTACACCTTC | CASSLGGANYGYTF
. | few | TRBJ1-5 | TRBV19 | TGTGCCAGTAGTATGGGGCCCAATCAGCCCCAGCATTTT | CASSMGPNQPQHF
TRBD1 | . | TRBJ2-7 | TRBV7-2 | TGTGCCAGCAGCAACGGACAGGGGCCCCCCTACGAGCAGTACTTC | CASSNGQGPPYEQYF